One and the same sample provided the 23 T cell receptor beta chains below, sequenced in a study of blood T cell repertoires in COVID-19 (TCRdb year 2020). Library method: the immunoSEQ multiplex PCR assay. This is the immuneACCESS table as TCRdb keeps it, with only in-frame sequences that have V and J called. A part of the clones is gone; compared with another copy, unresolved V genes explain less than half, and the rest is unexplained. This sample gives around 70,000 clones in total; roughly 80% of them show up just once. Clones ranked in the top ten supply over 15% of the sample. Sequencing was carried out using peripheral blood. The receptors come from an older woman with acute or convalescent COVID-19.

This clone came up once. CDR3 sequence reads: CASSWTSGGAVWEQFF. Written as DNA, the CDR3 is TGTGCCAGCAGCTGGACTAGCGGGGGGGCCGTATGGGAGCAGTTCTTC. The gene calls are TRBV5-4 and TRBJ2-1; 15 positions agree with TRBD2. The ends lost 3 bases at V and 10 bases at J; junction bases unmatched: 8. CDR1 is SGHNT and CDR2 is YYREEE in the germline V gene (reference sequence). This CDR3 is 16 amino acids long.

The chain is built from TRBV6-6 and TRBJ2-2, with D possibly being TRBD1 (5 bases). The CDR3 loop spans 14 amino acids. V shed 5 bases and J shed 4 bases, with 11 bases lying between them. The germline V gene encodes CDR1 MNHNY and CDR2 SVGAGI (reference sequence). CDR3 nucleotide sequence: TGTGCCAGCAGTATTGACAGACTCACCGGGGAGCTGTTTTTT. It yields the protein CASSIDRLTGELFF.

V usage is TRBV30 and J usage is TRBJ1-3; 9 nucleotides align to TRBD1. This CDR3 has 15 amino acids. V lost 5 bases to trimming and J lost 0 bases; unmatched junction nucleotides: 5. The germline V gene encodes CDR1 GTSNPN and CDR2 SVGIG (reference sequence). This CDR3 is CAWGRQGGSGNTIYF. CDR3 DNA sequence: TGTGCCTGGGGTAGACAGGGGGGCTCTGGAAACACCATATATTTT.

The chain combines TRBV19 with TRBJ1-1; TRBD1 matches at 7 bases. This CDR3 is built from 16 residues. Germline CDR1 reads LNHDA; CDR2 reads SQIVND (reference sequence). The J segment lost 0 bases and the V segment lost 4 bases, leaving 8 bases of the junction unmatched. CDR3: CASSRTGVGMNTEAFF. The DNA of the CDR3 is TGTGCCAGTAGTAGAACAGGGGTTGGGATGAACACTGAAGCTTTCTTT.

This chain joins TRBV27 and TRBJ1-1; weak D call: TRBD1 (6 bases). Deletions cut 4 bases from V and 0 bases from J, with 15 bases between. The CDR3 covers 16 residues. Germline CDR1 MNHEY, CDR2 SMNVEV (reference sequence). This chain's CDR3 is CASSSGQFHMNTEAFF. The CDR3 DNA is TGTGCCAGCAGTTCCGGACAGTTCCACATGAACACTGAAGCTTTCTTT.

This clone has a single count. V usage is TRBV29-1 and J usage is TRBJ1-2, with 8 positions matching TRBD1. V shed 0 bases, J shed 8 bases, and the junction held 11 bases outside the gene matches. The germline V gene encodes CDR1 SQVTM and CDR2 ANQGSEA. This CDR3 contains 15 residues. The CDR3 here is CSVEDWAGGDGGYTF. CDR3 bases: TGCAGCGTTGAAGACTGGGCAGGGGGCGATGGCGGCTACACCTTC.

The chain employs TRBV29-1 and TRBJ1-4, with TRBD1 identical over 7 bases. After removal of 1 base from V and 11 bases from J, the junction contained 13 bases not matched to a gene. The germline V gene encodes CDR1 SQVTM and CDR2 ANQGSEA. This CDR3 spans 15 amino acids. DNA of the CDR3: TGCAGCGTTGAAGCTTCTGACAGGGTGGCAGGGAAACTGTTTTTT. Translating it yields CSVEASDRVAGKLFF.

The J gene is TRBJ2-3, the V gene TRBV14; weak D call: TRBD1 (6 bases). The CDR3 has 14 amino acids. The ends were cut back, 3 bases at V and 2 bases at J, with 9 bases in the middle. The germline V gene has CDR1 SGHDN and CDR2 FVKESK. CDR3 in DNA: TGTGCCAGCAGCCAGAGACAGGCCACAGATACGCAGTATTTT. Translation gives CASSQRQATDTQYF.

The rearrangement links TRBV6-5 to TRBJ2-1; 7 nucleotides agree with TRBD2. CDR1 is MNHEY, CDR2 SVGAGI, per germline. With 0 bases clipped from V and 5 bases from J, the junction kept 4 bases outside the gene matches. This CDR3 contains 15 residues. For the CDR3, the DNA is TGTGCCAGCAGTTACTCCGGGACTACCAACAATGAGCAGTTCTTC. Translation gives CASSYSGTTNNEQFF.

J is TRBJ1-2 and V is TRBV7-6; D perhaps matches TRBD1 (6 bases). Trimming took off 5 bases at V and 3 bases at J, with 16 bases between the two ends. The germline CDR1 and CDR2 sequences are SGHVS and FNYEAQ. The CDR3 contains 15 residues. CDR3 nucleotides: TGTGCCAGCAGCGCAAGCGGACAGTCTCACTATGGCTACACCTTC. It encodes CASSASGQSHYGYTF.

The rearrangement links TRBV5-1 to TRBJ2-3; 12 bases match TRBD2. The germline V gene encodes CDR1 SGHRS and CDR2 YFSETQ. The V and J ends lost 0 bases and 3 bases, in that order; junction bases with no gene match: 5. CDR3 length: 17 residues. The CDR3 region has the DNA TGCGCCAGCAGCTTGGGAGCTAGCGGGGGGGCAACAGATACGCAGTATTTT. As protein: CASSLGASGGATDTQYF.

A single count supports this clone. The chain is built from TRBV9 and TRBJ1-2; D unclear. V was cut by 0 bases and J by 4 bases, with 13 bases left in between. The CDR3 totals 15 residues. Per the germline V gene, CDR1 is SGDLS and CDR2 is YYNGEE. CDR3 region: CASSVGAGTTYGYTF. For the CDR3, the DNA is TGTGCCAGCAGCGTAGGGGCGGGAACAACCTATGGCTACACCTTC.

The rearrangement uses TRBV5-1 and TRBJ1-2; 8 positions match TRBD1. V dropped 3 bases and J dropped 3; count of bases not matched to a gene: 4. Germline assignment: CDR1 SGHRS and CDR2 YFSETQ. The CDR3 consists of 14 residues. CDR3 DNA: TGCGCCAGCAGCTCGGGACAGGTCGACTATGGCTACACCTTC. Its protein is CASSSGQVDYGYTF.

There are a few counts of this clone. The chain joins TRBV7-9 to TRBJ2-7; D ambiguous. The V gene lost 1 base and the J gene lost 1 base, with 14 bases spanning the gap. The CDR3 contains 16 residues. From germline, CDR1 is SEHNR and CDR2 FQNEAQ (reference sequence). CDR3 sequence (DNA): TGTGCCAGCAGCTTAGTTTCGCCTTTCAGATCCTACGAGCAGTACTTC. Amino acid sequence: CASSLVSPFRSYEQYF.

J is TRBJ1-5 and V is TRBV19, with 10 bases fitting TRBD1. V dropped 8 bases and J dropped 5; count of bases not matched to a gene: 6. The CDR3 contains 14 residues. The germline V gene has CDR1 LNHDA and CDR2 SQIVND (reference sequence). DNA for the CDR3: TGTGCCAGTTGGTCGGGACAGGGGTATCAGCCCCAGCATTTT. This translates into CASWSGQGYQPQHF.

This chain connects TRBV9 to TRBJ1-1; possible D gene TRBD1, 6 bases. This CDR3 contains 15 residues. Per the germline V gene, CDR1 is SGDLS and CDR2 is YYNGEE. V was pared by 4 bases and J by 2 bases, with 15 bases between. In nucleotides, the CDR3 is TGTGCCAGCAGCTCACGCGGGGGGCAAAACACTGAAGCTTTCTTT. Its translation: CASSSRGGQNTEAFF. The full variable domain, completed using reference TRBV9 and TRBJ1-1, is DSGVTQTPKHLITATGQRVTLRCSPRSGDLSVYWYQQSLDQGLQFLIQYYNGEERAKGNILERFSAQQFPDLHSELNLSSLELGDSALYFCASSSRGGQNTEAFFGQGTRLTVV.

This clone was counted a single time. J is TRBJ2-3 and V is TRBV28, with TRBD1 matching over 7 bases. The CDR3 runs 20 residues. J was trimmed by 0 bases and V by 7 bases; bases with no gene match: 22. From germline, CDR1 is MDHEN and CDR2 SYDVKM. CDR3 loop: CASTGRQGLWRQGSTDTQYF. The DNA for the CDR3 is TGTGCCAGCACCGGAAGACAGGGATTGTGGCGCCAGGGGAGCACAGATACGCAGTATTTT. Full variable domain (rest looked up from reference TRBV28 and TRBJ2-3): DVKVTQSSRYLVKRTGEKVFLECVQDMDHENMFWYRQDPGLGLRLIYFSYDVKMKEKGDIPEGYSVSREKKERFSLILESASTNQTSMYLCASTGRQGLWRQGSTDTQYFGPGTRLTVL.

CDR3 region: CASSSDTNTEAFF. CDR3 coding DNA: TGCGCCAGCAGCTCGGACACGAACACTGAAGCTTTCTTT. The chain joins TRBV10-1 to TRBJ1-1, with D perhaps TRBD1 (5 bases). V lost 6 bases to trimming and J lost 1 base, with 9 bases between them. CDR1 is WNHNN and CDR2 is SYGVQD in the germline V gene (reference sequence). The CDR3 has 13 residues.

This chain joins TRBV24-1 and TRBJ2-2; 12 positions match TRBD1. V gave up 6 bases and J gave up 6 bases; unmatched junction bases: 7. CDR3 length: 16 residues. Per the germline V gene, CDR1 is KGHDR and CDR2 is SFDVKD. Here the CDR3 reads CATSWGQGASAGELFF. DNA of the CDR3: TGTGCCACCAGTTGGGGACAGGGGGCATCAGCCGGGGAGCTGTTTTTT.

The J gene is TRBJ1-4, the V gene TRBV12-5; D might be TRBD1 (6 bases). The V gene's germline CDR1 is LGHNT and CDR2 FRNRAP. V was clipped by 2 bases and J by 5 bases, with 21 bases between them. The CDR3 runs to 18 residues. The CDR3 sequence: CASGLLQGGHGLNEKLFF. CDR3 DNA: TGTGCTAGTGGTTTGCTACAAGGGGGACACGGCTTAAATGAAAAACTGTTTTTT.

The chain employs TRBV29-1 and TRBJ2-3; 13 nucleotides match TRBD2. Germline V CDR1 and CDR2: SQVTM, ANQGSEA. This CDR3 contains 14 residues. V shed 6 bases and J 6 bases; nucleotides not matched to a gene: 6. This CDR3 reads CSVDGTSGTDTQYF. The CDR3 coding sequence is TGCAGCGTCGATGGGACTAGCGGGACTGATACGCAGTATTTT.

V gene TRBV5-4 combines with J gene TRBJ2-1; 11 nucleotides match TRBD1. Germline V lookup: CDR1 SGHNT, CDR2 YYREEE (reference sequence). The CDR3 sequence is 14 residues long. With 4 bases clipped from V and 8 bases from J, the junction kept 5 bases outside the gene matches. The CDR3 DNA reads TGTGCCAGCAGCACGGGACAGGGGGTCGATGAGCAGTTCTTC. Its translation is CASSTGQGVDEQFF. The whole variable domain, remainder taken from reference TRBV5-4 and TRBJ2-1, is ETGVTQSPTHLIKTRGQQVTLRCSSQSGHNTVSWYQQALGQGPQFIFQYYREEENGRGNFPPRFSGLQFPNYSSELNVNALELDDSALYLCASSTGQGVDEQFFGPGTRLTVL.

The rearrangement joins TRBV3-1 (or the pseudogene TRBV3-2) to TRBJ1-2; D possibly corresponds to TRBD1 (6 bases). V shed 0 bases and J shed 4 bases, with 12 bases lying between them. CDR3 length: 15 residues. Germline CDR1 reads LGHDT; CDR2 reads YNNKEL (reference sequence). The CDR3 reads CASSQESGGIYGYTF. CDR3 nucleotide sequence: TGTGCCAGCAGCCAAGAATCGGGGGGCATCTATGGCTACACCTTC.